The 10 T cell receptor beta chains given below trace back to one sample, sequenced in a study of Ad26.COV2.S vaccination and SARS-CoV-2 variants (TCRdb year 2021). Read against the paper, the sample's treatment or condition label means: roughly 19 received Ad26.COV2.S at low or high dose, single or two shots; a few received placebo; per-sample allocation not given. Repertoires of vaccine and placebo recipients were sequenced from samples taken on day 63 after the first injection. To prepare the library, the immunoSEQ multiplex PCR assay was applied. TCRdb holds this immuneACCESS table with in-frame rearrangements only. Some clones are missing; in checked studies, unresolved V genes explain under half, and the rest has no known cause. The table for this sample lists a few hundred thousand clones; 88% of them were counted only once. Together, the top ten hold around 3.6% of the sample. The sequencing here drew on peripheral blood, taken in a trial of Ad26.COV2.S vaccine versus placebo. These receptors were collected from a person aged 18-65 years who received the Ad26.COV2.S COVID-19 vaccine or a placebo.

A note on this clone: One end of the junction is discordant with germline, which a read error may explain. This sequence joins TRBV12-3 or TRBV12-4 and TRBJ2-7, with a possible D match to TRBD2 (5 bases). This CDR3 has 13 amino acids. DNA for the CDR3: TGTGCCAGCAGTTTCGAACTAGAATACGAGCAGTACTTT. This codes for CASSFELEYEQYF.

This clone was seen a single time. The genes are TRBV5-4 and TRBJ1-2, with no clear D. Germline loops: CDR1 SGHNT, CDR2 YYREEE (reference sequence). V was pared by 2 bases and J by 2 bases, with 7 bases between. This CDR3 contains 13 residues. CDR3 bases: TGTGCCAGCAGCTTTCTGGGAAACTATGGCTACACCTTC. Its protein is CASSFLGNYGYTF.

The chain carries TRBV3-1 (or the pseudogene TRBV3-2) and TRBJ1-6; 8 positions agree with TRBD1. Germline V gene lookup returns CDR1 LGHDT and CDR2 YNNKEL (reference sequence). The trim removed 1 base at V and 7 bases at J, leaving 12 bases unmatched. This CDR3 has 18 residues. CDR3 DNA sequence: TGTGCCAGCAGCCAAGTCCCGTGGCAGGGGGCTTGGAATTCACCCCTCCACTTT. This gives the protein CASSQVPWQGAWNSPLHF.

The chain couples TRBV4-1 to TRBJ2-7; 9 bases are shared with TRBD2. The CDR3 is 17 residues long. The V segment lost 3 bases and the J segment 3 bases; nucleotides outside the gene matches: 12. The germline V gene has CDR1 MGHRA and CDR2 YSYEKL. The DNA for the CDR3 is TGCGCCAGCAGCCATCAGATTGGGCGCGGGGGGGGCTACGAGCAGTACTTC. Translating it yields CASSHQIGRGGGYEQYF.

The V gene is TRBV9, the J gene TRBJ2-3, with TRBD2 matching 12 bases. The CDR3 length is 16 residues. Trimming took 0 bases from V and 4 from J; bases not matched to a gene: 3. Germline V CDR1 and CDR2: SGDLS, YYNGEE. CDR3: CASSVGLAGGPDTQYF. CDR3 sequence (DNA): TGTGCCAGCAGCGTAGGGCTAGCGGGGGGGCCAGATACGCAGTATTTT.

The rearrangement joins TRBV5-1 to TRBJ2-5, with D perhaps given as TRBD1 or TRBD2 (5 bases each). The CDR3 is 16 amino acids. V was trimmed by 1 base and J by 4 bases, leaving 17 bases between them. Germline CDR1 and CDR2: SGHRS and YFSETQ. In nucleotides, the CDR3 is TGCGCCAGCAGCTTGCTTCCGGCAGGGAGAGGAGAGACCCAGTACTTC. This codes for CASSLLPAGRGETQYF. Full variable domain (rest looked up from reference TRBV5-1 and TRBJ2-5): KAGVTQTPRYLIKTRGQQVTLSCSPISGHRSVSWYQQTPGQGLQFLFEYFSETQRNKGNFPGRFSGRQFSNSRSEMNVSTLELGDSALYLCASSLLPAGRGETQYFGPGTRLLVL.

The chain's CDR3 is CASSSGETQYF. CDR3 DNA: TGTGCCAGCAGTTCTGGGGAGACCCAGTACTTC. The rearrangement uses TRBV6-5 and TRBJ2-5; D is unclear. The V gene lost 4 bases and the J gene lost 5 bases, with 5 bases spanning the gap. The length of the CDR3 is 11 residues. Germline V gene sequence: CDR1 MNHEY, CDR2 SVGAGI.

The chain links TRBV30 to TRBJ2-3, with D possibly TRBD2 on 5 matching bases. Germline loops: CDR1 GTSNPN, CDR2 SVGIG (reference sequence). The CDR3 consists of 14 residues. The V gene lost 3 bases and the J gene lost 3 bases, with 13 bases spanning the gap. The CDR3 DNA sequence: TGTGCCTGGAGGCCGAGGGTTCGGACAGATACGCAGTATTTT. It translates to CAWRPRVRTDTQYF.

The rearrangement joins TRBV15 to TRBJ2-1; 7 positions agree with TRBD2. The CDR3 sequence is 15 residues long. Looked up from germline, CDR1 is LNHNV and CDR2 is YYDKDF (reference sequence). V trimming: 3 bases; J trimming: 0 bases; junction bases outside the gene matches: 2. The CDR3: CATSSLAVSYNEQFF. DNA for the CDR3: TGTGCCACCAGCAGCCTAGCGGTCTCCTACAATGAGCAGTTCTTC.

The rearrangement joins TRBV14 to TRBJ2-7; a weak D match, TRBD1 (6 bases). The CDR3 runs to 17 residues. The V gene lost 6 bases and the J gene lost 1 base, with 22 bases spanning the gap. CDR1 and CDR2 from the germline V gene are SGHDN and FVKESK. CDR3 protein: CASRPYTGQEGSYEQYF. As DNA, the CDR3 is TGTGCCAGCAGACCCTATACAGGGCAAGAAGGGTCCTACGAGCAGTACTTC. The complete variable domain, with remaining parts taken from reference TRBV14 and TRBJ2-7, reads EAGVTQFPSHSVIEKGQTVTLRCDPISGHDNLYWYRRVMGKEIKFLLHFVKESKQDESGMPNNRFLAERTGGTYSTLKVQPAELEDSGVYFCASRPYTGQEGSYEQYFGPGTRLTVT.